Listed below are T cell receptor beta chains from one sample, sequenced in a study of PD-L1 blockade in urothelial cancer. Data came from immunoSEQ multiplex PCR; TCRdb stores just in-frame clones and leaves some out. Among about 41,000 clones, about 79% were seen once, and the ten largest hold 18%. Sequencing used PBMCs, obtained around atezolizumab (anti-PD-L1) treatment. The receptors come from a man in his sixties with urothelial cancer. CDR3s include the opening cysteine and the closing phenylalanine or tryptophan. The D gene is left open where the match is weak. Some rows have no size entry. The others give once, few or many, or a class for an expanded clone.

V	D	J	size	CDR3	DNA
TRBV5-6	TRBD2	TRBJ2-7	once	CASSLVSGGRYEQYF	TGTGCCAGCAGCTTGGTAAGCGGGGGGAGGTACGAGCAGTACTTC
TRBV7-3	-	TRBJ1-2	-	CASSADPGYGYTF	TGTGCCAGCAGCGCTGACCCCGGGTATGGCTACACCTTC
TRBV6-5	-	TRBJ1-4	-	CASSPISGVELFF	TGTGCCAGCAGTCCCATTTCTGGAGTAGAACTGTTTTTT
TRBV5-1	TRBD2	TRBJ2-5	-	CASSLLTSGGQETQYF	TGCGCCAGCAGCCTACTGACTAGCGGGGGACAAGAGACCCAGTACTTC
TRBV10-3	TRBD1	TRBJ1-4	-	CAIATGADEKLFF	TGTGCCATCGCAACAGGGGCCGATGAAAAACTGTTTTTT
TRBV5-4	-	TRBJ1-2	once	CASSLDRLRGYTF	TGTGCCAGCAGCCTTGACAGGCTTCGCGGCTACACCTTC
TRBV27	TRBD2	TRBJ2-7	few	CASSSARGRGSSYEQYF	TGTGCCAGCAGTTCAGCCCGCGGGCGGGGGAGCTCCTACGAGCAGTACTTC
TRBV6-1	-	TRBJ2-3	once	CASSEAARDTQYF	TGTGCCAGCAGTGAAGCGGCCAGGGATACGCAGTATTTT
TRBV7-6	-	TRBJ1-1	once	CASRRGRNTEAFF	TGTGCCAGCCGCAGGGGCCGGAACACTGAAGCTTTCTTT
TRBV5-1	-	TRBJ1-2	-	CASSLAVDGTGGYTF	TGCGCCAGCAGCCTAGCTGTTGACGGTACAGGGGGCTACACCTTC
TRBV9	-	TRBJ2-1	few	CASSVRPGGNEQFF	TGTGCCAGCAGCGTGAGACCAGGTGGCAATGAGCAGTTCTTC
TRBV15	-	TRBJ2-5	once	CATAAGLETQYF	TGTGCCACCGCAGCAGGGCTGGAGACCCAGTACTTC
TRBV2	-	TRBJ2-7	-	CASSRDMYTSYEQYF	TGTGCCAGCAGTCGAGACATGTACACAAGCTACGAGCAGTACTTC
TRBV27	TRBD2	TRBJ2-3	-	CASSLRLAGGPFRTDTQYF	TGTGCCAGCAGTTTAAGGCTAGCGGGGGGGCCATTCCGCACAGATACGCAGTATTTT
TRBV7-9	-	TRBJ1-2	-	CASSLATNYGYTF	TGTGCCAGCAGCTTAGCCACTAACTATGGCTACACCTTC
TRBV2	-	TRBJ1-5	-	CASSLTPDRPQHF	TGTGCCAGCAGTTTGACACCCGATCGACCCCAGCATTTT
TRBV6-6	-	TRBJ2-7	-	CASSYYTGIEEQYF	TGTGCCAGCAGCTACTACACAGGGATTGAGGAGCAGTACTTC
TRBV19	-	TRBJ1-1	-	CASSPRAGMNTEAFF	TGTGCCAGTAGTCCCAGAGCGGGGATGAACACTGAAGCTTTCTTT
TRBV6-4	-	TRBJ2-7	-	CASSLGGGYEQYF	TGTGCCAGCAGTCTGGGAGGGGGCTACGAGCAGTACTTC
TRBV29-1	TRBD1	TRBJ1-1	-	CSVDREYTEAFF	TGCAGCGTAGACAGGGAATACACTGAAGCTTTCTTT
TRBV28	TRBD1	TRBJ1-4	-	CASSYKQGANNEKLFF	TGTGCCAGCAGTTACAAACAGGGGGCCAATAATGAAAAACTGTTTTTT
TRBV11-2	-	TRBJ1-3	-	CASSLDALRSSGNTIYF	TGTGCCAGCAGCTTAGATGCACTGAGAAGCTCTGGAAACACCATATATTTT
TRBV6-6	-	TRBJ1-1	-	CASSYPQILNTEAFF	TGTGCCAGCAGTTATCCTCAGATTTTGAACACTGAAGCTTTCTTT
TRBV2	TRBD1	TRBJ2-7	-	CASSDQTGETGEQYF	TGTGCCAGCAGTGACCAGACAGGGGAAACGGGCGAGCAGTACTTC
TRBV5-4	-	TRBJ2-5	-	CASTPGVSGETQYF	TGTGCCAGCACCCCAGGGGTCTCCGGAGAGACCCAGTACTTC
TRBV7-9	-	TRBJ2-2	-	CASSLAEGIELFF	TGTGCCAGCAGCTTAGCGGAGGGAATCGAGCTGTTTTTT
TRBV5-1	-	TRBJ1-2	-	CASSLETGSYGYTF	TGCGCCAGCAGCTTGGAAACAGGGAGCTATGGCTACACCTTC
TRBV7-9	-	TRBJ2-5	-	CASSFWTGQETQYF	TGTGCCAGCAGCTTTTGGACTGGTCAGGAGACCCAGTACTTC
TRBV15	TRBD2	TRBJ2-5	-	CATSSGGLAGRETQYF	TGTGCCACCAGCAGCGGCGGACTAGCGGGGCGGGAGACCCAGTACTTC
TRBV15	TRBD1	TRBJ1-6	-	CATSRDSARGLSPLHF	TGTGCCACCAGCAGAGATTCGGCCAGGGGGCTATCACCCCTCCACTTT
TRBV9	TRBD1	TRBJ2-3	-	CASSGQGALATDTQYF	TGTGCCAGCAGCGGACAGGGGGCGTTAGCTACAGATACGCAGTATTTT
TRBV6-1	TRBD1	TRBJ2-1	-	CASSPWDRGRDEQFF	TGTGCCAGCAGTCCCTGGGACAGGGGGCGGGATGAGCAGTTCTTC
TRBV19	TRBD1	TRBJ2-1	once	CATDRGIRGEQFF	TGTGCCACCGACAGGGGGATTAGGGGTGAGCAGTTCTTC
TRBV2	TRBD1	TRBJ1-2	once	CASSLGQGYGYTF	TGTGCCAGCAGTTTGGGACAGGGCTATGGCTACACCTTC
TRBV19	-	TRBJ2-1	-	CASSIRRGKNEQFF	TGTGCCAGTAGTATCCGCAGGGGCAAAAATGAGCAGTTCTTC
TRBV28	-	TRBJ2-5	-	CASSFGGGPSETQYF	TGTGCCAGCAGTTTTGGGGGGGGGCCCTCAGAGACCCAGTACTTC
TRBV5-1	TRBD1	TRBJ2-1	-	CASSLEDRGNEQFF	TGCGCCAGCAGCTTGGAGGACAGGGGGAATGAGCAGTTCTTC
TRBV2	-	TRBJ1-1	few	CASKGEVTEAFF	TGTGCCAGCAAAGGGGAGGTCACTGAAGCTTTCTTT
TRBV5-1	TRBD1	TRBJ1-1	-	CASSTFGQGNTEAFF	TGCGCCAGCAGCACCTTTGGACAGGGGAACACTGAAGCTTTCTTT
TRBV5-8	-	TRBJ1-5	-	CASSQGSGEGVNQPQHF	TGTGCCAGCAGCCAGGGTTCCGGTGAGGGGGTCAATCAGCCCCAGCATTTT
TRBV7-6	-	TRBJ1-4	once	CASSPFPPGQTNEKLFF	TGTGCCAGCAGCCCCTTCCCTCCCGGACAGACTAATGAAAAACTGTTTTTT
TRBV11-3	-	TRBJ2-1	-	CASGGPSYNEQFF	TGTGCCAGCGGGGGCCCTTCCTACAATGAGCAGTTCTTC
TRBV6-1	-	TRBJ2-2	-	CASSAGQGGHTGELFF	TGTGCCAGCAGTGCAGGGCAGGGGGGCCACACCGGGGAGCTGTTTTTT
TRBV28	TRBD1	TRBJ1-5	-	CASSPGGGGQPQHF	TGTGCCAGCAGCCCAGGGGGTGGAGGTCAGCCCCAGCATTTT